This paragraph reports one T cell receptor beta chain. Its antigen is not known. The entry originates in a study of T cell responses to AZD1222 COVID-19 vaccine. With V trimmed by 0 bases and J by 3 bases, 4 bases remained unmatched. The CDR3 extends over 14 amino acids. The germline CDR1 and CDR2 sequences are GTSNPN and SVGIG (reference sequence). General study results and limits: Vaccination with two AZD1222 doses was followed by a rise in Spike-specific TCR breadth and depth. In a largely white British group with more females than males, clonal diversity was possibly underestimated.

Repertoires were generated with immunoSEQ multiplex PCR, while TCRdb's copy carries only in-frame clones and drops some. The table has some 86,000 clones, around nine tenths seen once. The input for sequencing was peripheral blood, taken 28 days after the second AZD1222 dose. This TCR came from an adult who received the AZD1222 COVID-19 vaccine. The genes are TRBV30 and TRBJ2-7; 8 nucleotides align to TRBD1. In DNA, the CDR3 is TGTGCCTGGAGTGTAGGGACAGGACGCTACGAGCAGTACTTC. Translated: CAWSVGTGRYEQYF.